One sample yielded the 30 T cell receptor beta chains listed below, sequenced in a study of response to subunit inactivated influenza vaccine. TCRdb re-called the RT-PCR reads with MiXCR, one entry per CDR3 protein. The sample comprises around 480,000 distinct CDR3 sequences, 15% to 20% of which are singletons, and 3% rests with the top ten. The sequencing here drew on CD4+ T cells sorted from PBMCs, taken roughly 24 months after vaccination. These receptors were collected from a man between 50 and 70 years old who received an inactivated influenza vaccine.

The chain recombines TRBV24-1 with TRBJ2-1, with 10 bases fitting TRBD1. The germline CDR1 and CDR2 sequences are KGHDR and SFDVKD. J gave up 5 bases and V 5 bases, and 8 bases lay outside the gene matches. The CDR3 extends over 16 amino acids. The CDR3: CATSGQTGTGDNEQFF. The CDR3 DNA reads as TGTGCCACCAGTGGCCAAACCGGGACAGGGGACAATGAGCAGTTCTTC.

The J gene is TRBJ2-4, the V gene TRBV10-3; D ambiguous. CDR3 length: 16 amino acids. Between the trimmed V and J ends, which lost 0 bases and 7 bases, there was a span of 16 bases. Germline loops: CDR1 ENHRY, CDR2 SYGVKD. The CDR3 spells CAISESGLVRRNIQYF. The CDR3 bases are TGTGCCATCAGTGAGTCGGGTCTGGTGAGGCGGAACATTCAGTACTTC.

The V and J genes are TRBV12-3 or TRBV12-4 and TRBJ2-1, with D possibly matching TRBD2 (6 bases). This CDR3 comprises 12 residues. Trimming took off 2 bases at V and 16 bases at J, with 15 bases between the two ends. The CDR3 is CASSLYGSGTFF. DNA of the CDR3: TGTGCCAGCAGTTTATACGGGAGCGGTACATTCTTC.

There are a few counts of this clonotype. Germline is not matched at one junction end, which may reflect a read error. The V and J genes are TRBV4-3 and TRBJ1-1; a weak D match, TRBD1 (6 bases). The CDR3 covers 15 residues. Germline lookup yields CDR1 LGHNA and CDR2 YSLEER. CDR3 nucleotides: TGCGCCAGCAGACAAGATGGGATCAGGGGCACTGAAGCTTTCTTT. This gives the protein CASRQDGIRGTEAFF.

In this sample, this clonotype turned up a few times. The chain links TRBV6-5 to TRBJ2-7; the D is unclear. The germline V and J ends were trimmed by 3 bases and 2 bases, with 11 bases remaining between them. The germline CDR1 and CDR2 sequences are MNHEY and SVGAGI. There are 14 residues in the CDR3. The CDR3 spells CASSYSAVTYEQYF. The CDR3 DNA reads TGTGCCAGCAGTTATTCGGCAGTCACCTACGAGCAGTACTTC.

A few counts support this clonotype. The chain couples TRBV20-1 to TRBJ1-2, with D unclear. The CDR3 totals 13 residues. Germline V gene sequence: CDR1 DFQATT, CDR2 SNEGSKA (reference sequence). Trimming cost V 3 bases and J 2 bases, with 10 bases left between them. CDR3 residues: CSASPGSNYGYTF. The CDR3 DNA sequence: TGCAGTGCTAGCCCTGGCTCCAACTATGGCTACACCTTC.

The CDR3: CASSVGGHNTGELFF. The CDR3 DNA is TGTGCCAGCAGCGTAGGTGGACATAACACCGGGGAGCTGTTTTTT. The V and J genes are TRBV9 and TRBJ2-2; possible D gene TRBD1, 5 bases. V lost 0 bases, J lost 2 bases, and 8 bases lay in between. The germline CDR1 and CDR2 sequences are SGDLS and YYNGEE. The CDR3 consists of 15 residues.

The chain is built from TRBV20-1 and TRBJ2-1; 7 bases are shared with TRBD2. V was pared by 4 bases and J by 6 bases, with 6 bases of the junction left unmatched. The CDR3 length is 13 residues. Germline V CDR1 and CDR2: DFQATT, SNEGSKA (reference sequence). Here the CDR3 reads CSAKGRAFNEQFF. CDR3 coding DNA: TGCAGTGCTAAAGGGAGGGCTTTCAATGAGCAGTTCTTC.

This clonotype has a handful of counts. The gene calls are TRBV11-1 and TRBJ2-1; D gene unclear. V shed 1 base and J shed 0 bases, with 13 bases lying between them. This CDR3 comprises 17 residues. The V gene's germline CDR1 is SGHAT and CDR2 FQDESV (reference sequence). CDR3 sequence: CASSLGTLSSSYNEQFF. As DNA, the CDR3 is TGTGCCAGCAGCTTAGGGACCCTGTCGAGCTCCTACAATGAGCAGTTCTTC. The variable domain in full, with the rest retrieved from reference TRBV11-1 and TRBJ2-1, is EAEVAQSPRYKITEKSQAVAFWCDPISGHATLYWYRQILGQGPELLVQFQDESVVDDSQLPKDRFSAERLKGVDSTLKIQPAELGDSAMYLCASSLGTLSSSYNEQFFGPGTRLTVL.

The chain links TRBV11-2 to TRBJ2-7; D call uncertain. The CDR3 consists of 14 residues. Trimming cost V 2 bases and J 1 base, with 9 bases left between them. CDR1 and CDR2 (germline): SGHAT, FQNNGV. The CDR3 protein is CASSLFLASYEQYF. DNA for the CDR3: TGTGCCAGCAGCTTATTCTTAGCTTCCTACGAGCAGTACTTC.

In this sample, this clonotype turned up a few times. The V call is TRBV5-1, the J call TRBJ2-7, with 11 bases that match TRBD1. Germline values: CDR1 SGHRS, CDR2 YFSETQ. The CDR3 length is 14 residues. The V segment lost 5 bases and the J segment 6 bases; nucleotides outside the gene matches: 7. The CDR3 sequence is CASRNPGTGGEQYF. The CDR3, as DNA: TGCGCCAGCAGGAACCCCGGGACAGGGGGCGAGCAGTACTTC.

This clonotype showed up just a few times. V and J are TRBV4-3 and TRBJ2-7, with TRBD1 matching over 9 bases. The CDR3 sequence is 15 residues long. Per the germline V gene, CDR1 is LGHNA and CDR2 is YSLEER. The trim removed 1 base at V and 4 bases at J, leaving 5 bases unmatched. Here the CDR3 reads CASSQADRGNYEQYF. DNA for the CDR3: TGCGCCAGCAGCCAAGCAGACAGGGGGAATTACGAGCAGTACTTC.

The table lists this clonotype with a few counts. The junction shows a germline mismatch at one end, possibly a read error. The V and J genes are TRBV12-3 or TRBV12-4 and TRBJ2-4; D not resolved. The CDR3 is 13 amino acids. CDR3 sequence reads: CASSLVGSRVSNF. The DNA for the CDR3 is TGTGCCAGCAGTTTAGTGGGGTCTCGGGTCAGTAACTTC.

This clonotype was counted many times. V usage is TRBV7-6 and J usage is TRBJ2-3, with D uncertain. CDR3 length equals 12 residues. Trimming stripped 3 bases from V and 8 bases from J, with 9 bases between. The germline CDR1 and CDR2 sequences are SGHVS and FNYEAQ. The CDR3 DNA follows: TGTGCCAGCAGCTTTACTTTTGCTACGCAGTATTTT. Encoded protein: CASSFTFATQYF.

The gene calls are TRBV6-1 and TRBJ1-1, with 9 bases matching TRBD1. Germline CDR1 MNHNS, CDR2 SASEGT. The CDR3 length is 15 residues. V trimming: 6 bases; J trimming: 1 base; junction bases outside the gene matches: 6. The CDR3 coding sequence is TGTGCCAGCAGCCCGGACAGGGGACGGAACACTGAAGCTTTCTTT. Protein product: CASSPDRGRNTEAFF.

V usage is TRBV6-6 and J usage is TRBJ2-7, with D perhaps TRBD1 or TRBD2 (5 bases each). The CDR3 loop spans 13 amino acids. The germline V and J ends were trimmed by 10 bases and 3 bases, with 16 bases remaining between them. Per the germline V gene, CDR1 is MNHNY and CDR2 is SVGAGI (reference sequence). The CDR3 nucleotides read TGTGCCACTGGAGTGGGGGTCCGCTACGAGCAGTACTTC. Protein sequence: CATGVGVRYEQYF.

The table lists this clonotype with many counts. V and J are TRBV5-1 and TRBJ2-1; D uncertain. In germline, CDR1 is SGHRS, CDR2 YFSETQ. The CDR3 consists of 14 residues. V was trimmed by 5 bases and J by 0 bases, leaving 9 bases between them. The CDR3 spells CASRQPSSYNEQFF. DNA for the CDR3: TGCGCCAGCAGGCAACCTAGCTCCTACAATGAGCAGTTCTTC.

In its sample, this clonotype was seen many times. The chain combines TRBV19 with TRBJ1-2, with D unresolved. Trimming removed 7 bases at V and 1 base at J, with 7 bases between. Germline values: CDR1 LNHDA, CDR2 SQIVND (reference sequence). The CDR3 spans 12 residues. The CDR3 DNA follows: TGTGCCAGTAAGCAGTTTAACTATGGCTACACCTTC. Translation: CASKQFNYGYTF.

Only a few counts were recorded for this clonotype. The chain carries TRBV7-2 and TRBJ2-7; D is uncertain. Trimming took off 5 bases at V and 2 bases at J, with 19 bases between the two ends. The V gene's germline CDR1 is SGHTA and CDR2 FQGNSA. CDR3 length: 16 residues. In DNA form, the CDR3 reads TGTGCCAGCAGCAAGGACCACACAAGCCCTCCCTACGAGCAGTACTTC. Residues: CASSKDHTSPPYEQYF. The whole variable domain, filled in from reference TRBV7-2 and TRBJ2-7, reads GAGVSQSPSNKVTEKGKDVELRCDPISGHTALYWYRQSLGQGLEFLIYFQGNSAPDKSGLPSDRFSAERTGGSVSTLTIQRTQQEDSAVYLCASSKDHTSPPYEQYFGPGTRLTVT.

The chain has TRBV29-1 and TRBJ1-4, with D maybe TRBD1 (5 bases). The length of the CDR3 is 11 residues. Germline loops: CDR1 SQVTM, CDR2 ANQGSEA. V was trimmed by 5 bases and J by 8 bases, leaving 9 bases between them. The CDR3 DNA is TGCAGCGTTATTCAGGGAGAAAAACTGTTTTTT. It codes for CSVIQGEKLFF. Full variable domain (remainder filled in from reference TRBV29-1 and TRBJ1-4): SAVISQKPSRDICQRGTSLTIQCQVDSQVTMMFWYRQQPGQSLTLIATANQGSEATYESGFVIDKFPISRPNLTFSTLTVSNMSPEDSSIYLCSVIQGEKLFFGSGTQLSVL.

There are a few counts of this clonotype. V gene TRBV25-1 combines with J gene TRBJ2-5; D not certain. V was trimmed by 3 bases and J by 3 bases, leaving 8 bases between them. In germline, CDR1 is MGHDK, CDR2 SYGVNS. This CDR3 spans 13 amino acids. The CDR3 loop is CASSDPGKETQYF. Here the CDR3 DNA reads TGTGCCAGCAGTGATCCTGGAAAAGAGACCCAGTACTTC.

This clonotype appeared a few times. The chain combines TRBV14 with TRBJ2-4; no clear D. CDR1 SGHDN and CDR2 FVKESK come from the germline V gene. V lost 4 bases and J lost 2, with 9 bases in between. This CDR3 spans 14 amino acids. CDR3 DNA: TGTGCCAGCAGCCCCCCTCCCACCAAAAACATTCAGTACTTC. Encoded protein: CASSPPPTKNIQYF.

This clonotype was seen repeatedly, ten times or more. The gene calls are TRBV11-1 and TRBJ2-1, with 12 bases identical to TRBD2. Trimming cost V 2 bases and J 7 bases; bases outside gene matches: 15. This CDR3 comprises 19 residues. From germline, CDR1 is SGHAT and CDR2 FQDESV (reference sequence). The CDR3 loop reads CASSLRALAGGPVGNEQFF. DNA for the CDR3: TGTGCCAGCAGCTTACGTGCTCTAGCGGGAGGGCCAGTGGGAAATGAGCAGTTCTTC.

This clonotype was seen a few times. V is TRBV5-1 and J is TRBJ2-3; D possibly corresponds to TRBD2 (6 bases). The V and J ends lost 0 bases and 2 bases respectively, with 22 bases between them. Looked up from germline, CDR1 is SGHRS and CDR2 is YFSETQ. This CDR3 has 19 residues. CDR3 nucleotides: TGCGCCAGCAGCTTGGAGGGACTGATTAACACGGACCTCACAGATACGCAGTATTTT. Translating it yields CASSLEGLINTDLTDTQYF.

The chain couples TRBV10-3 to TRBJ2-3; 12 bases are shared with TRBD2. This CDR3 contains 17 residues. CDR1 is ENHRY, CDR2 SYGVKD, per germline. V lost 6 bases and J lost 1; bases outside the gene matches: 8. CDR3 in amino acids: CAISASGRAVGTDTQYF. Written as DNA, the CDR3 is TGTGCCATCAGCGCTAGCGGGAGGGCCGTTGGCACAGATACGCAGTATTTT.

This clonotype was seen many times. The chain carries TRBV12-3 or TRBV12-4 and TRBJ1-2; tentative D call: TRBD1 (6 bases). The CDR3 is 13 residues long. Trimming removed 7 bases at V and 4 bases at J, with 13 bases between. In DNA form, the CDR3 reads TGTGCCAGCACCCTACAGGGTACCTATGGCTACACCTTC. Amino acid sequence: CASTLQGTYGYTF.

This clonotype was seen a handful of times. This rearrangement joins TRBV2 to TRBJ2-3; D gene uncertain. Deletions cut 6 bases from V and 2 bases from J, with 9 bases between. Germline CDR1 SNHLY, CDR2 FYNNEI. CDR3 length: 13 amino acids. The CDR3, as DNA: TGTGCCAGCAGCGGCAGAAACACAGATACGCAGTATTTT. Encoded protein: CASSGRNTDTQYF.

This sequence joins TRBV20-1 and TRBJ1-4; D ambiguous. V was clipped by 2 bases and J by 3 bases, with 10 bases between them. This CDR3 contains 14 residues. Germline V gives CDR1 DFQATT, CDR2 SNEGSKA (reference sequence). The CDR3 here is CSARSWAANEKLFF. CDR3 in DNA: TGCAGTGCTAGAAGCTGGGCAGCTAATGAAAAACTGTTTTTT.

In its sample, this clonotype was seen a few times. V usage is TRBV12-3 or TRBV12-4 and J usage is TRBJ1-2; 7 nucleotides agree with TRBD1. The junction had 5 bases not matched to a gene; V was cut back by 5 bases and J by 2 bases. The CDR3 extends over 14 amino acids. This CDR3 is CASSPTGMNYGYTF. The CDR3, as DNA: TGTGCCAGCAGTCCGACAGGGATGAACTATGGCTACACCTTC.

This clonotype appeared many times. The chain has TRBV6-2 or TRBV6-3 and TRBJ2-3; 7 nucleotides match TRBD1. Germline V gene lookup returns CDR1 MNHEY and CDR2 SVGEGT. Unmatched junction bases numbered 6, after V lost 0 bases and J lost 3 bases. CDR3 size: 16 residues. The CDR3 DNA reads as TGTGCCAGCAGTTACTCGACAGGGAGTAGGACAGATACGCAGTATTTT. Translated: CASSYSTGSRTDTQYF.